The sequence of this TCR beta chain was determined in a study of cytomegalovirus exposure and HLA in healthy donors. The study, taken as a whole, reports: Cytomegalovirus-associated TCR beta chains were listed, numbering 150 to 200. Equally common other TCR beta chains were less clonally expanded than HLA-associated ones, a later analysis found.

Worth noting for this clone: Antigen specificity is unknown.

Germline lookup yields CDR1 SEHNR and CDR2 FQNEAQ (reference sequence). V was clipped by 5 bases and J by 1 base, with 16 bases between them. The CDR3 sequence is 16 residues long. The PCR ran on 60 Vbeta and 13 Jbeta primers. Study processing details: In a later analysis, some 80 million unique TCR beta chains included roughly 11 million shared by two or more donors. Only in-frame clones appear in the TCRdb table, and some are missing; sequencing was by immunoSEQ multiplex PCR. That table furnishes V, J and clone size, whereas the DNA furnished D and trimming. The table records around 200,000 clones, 70% of them present only once.

The TCR was taken from a man aged 40-49 years in good health and CMV-seropositive. The sample was PBMCs. The J gene is TRBJ2-3, the V gene TRBV7-9; possibly TRBD1 for D (5 bases). The CDR3 sequence: CASSPRIRVRTDTQYF. The CDR3 nucleotides are TGTGCCAGCAGCCCTAGGATCAGGGTCCGCACAGATACGCAGTATTTT. Full variable domain (remainder filled in from reference TRBV7-9 and TRBJ2-3): DTGVSQNPRHKITKRGQNVTFRCDPISEHNRLYWYRQTLGQGPEFLTYFQNEAQLEKSRLLSDRFSAERPKGSFSTLEIQRTEQGDSAMYLCASSPRIRVRTDTQYFGPGTRLTVL.